Following are 2 T cell receptor beta chains from one sample sequenced in a study of T-cell memory formation after mild COVID-19 (TCRdb year 2021). Library prep was done by 5' RACE. The data were produced on an Illumina NovaSeq 6000. TCRdb passed the public sequencing reads through fastp at Q25 and MiXCR, retaining productive beta sequences. All rows with the same CDR3 protein become a single entry with the most common DNA and genes. Recorded for this sample are 400,000 to 500,000 distinct CDR3 sequences; around 19% of them occurred a single time. The ten largest clones capture approximately 8.1% of the sample. The sample consisted of PBMCs or a T cell subset sorted from them (not recorded which). The receptors shown here come from an adult woman who had mild COVID-19 (a few samples of this study predate the infection). The sample titles of this study are shuffled in the database, so cell type and time point are left out; the donor was told from shared clones.

This clonotype was counted a few times. This chain's CDR3 is CASTAPGVLGTDTQYF. CDR3 in DNA: TGTGCCAGCACCGCCCCAGGGGTTCTGGGCACAGATACGCAGTATTTT. The V and J genes are TRBV2 and TRBJ2-3, with a tentative D call TRBD1 (6 bases). Germline V gives CDR1 SNHLY, CDR2 FYNNEI. The CDR3 is made up of 16 amino acids. With 7 bases removed from V and 1 base from J, the gap between germline ends came to 18 bases.

This clonotype has a handful of counts. This chain connects TRBV5-1 to TRBJ1-6, with D possibly TRBD1 on 5 matching bases. Looked up from germline, CDR1 is SGHRS and CDR2 is YFSETQ. The CDR3 has 16 residues. Trimming took off 4 bases at V and 7 bases at J, with 18 bases between the two ends. CDR3 in DNA: TGCGCCAGCAGCAGAATCCGGGACGGTATGAATTCACCCCTCCACTTT. Translating it yields CASSRIRDGMNSPLHF.